The following is a T cell receptor (beta chain) sequence with its context. The antigen is undetermined. This sample is drawn from a study of identifying expanded T cells in peripheral blood. General study points: Roughly two-week clone count variance significantly increased as total template count grew.

CDR1 and CDR2 from the germline V gene are MNHEY and SMNVEV (reference sequence). V trimming: 2 bases; J trimming: 5 bases; junction bases outside the gene matches: 6. This CDR3 has 15 residues. The repertoire was sequenced with immunoSEQ multiplex PCR; TCRdb's copy has only in-frame clones and lacks some. The sample lists tens of thousands of clones, approximately 85% occurring once. The chain uses TRBV27 and TRBJ2-5, with TRBD1 identical over 9 bases. This TCR came from a person aged 18 to 70 in good health. What was sequenced was blood. The CDR3 DNA reads TGTGCCAGCAGTTTACGGGGACAGGGCCTCGAGACCCAGTACTTC. It is translated as CASSLRGQGLETQYF.